Listed below are T cell receptor beta chains from one sample, sequenced in a study of blood T cell repertoires in COVID-19. Produced via immunoSEQ multiplex PCR; TCRdb's table is partial and in-frame only. The table shows 65,000 to 95,000 clones, with around 90% occurring only once. Sequencing was done on a sample of peripheral blood. The receptors derive from a man in his 70s with acute or convalescent COVID-19. Each CDR3 is given with its conserved first and last residue.

CDR3	V
CASSEHGSPLHF	TRBV6-1
CASSVVQGAGEQFF	TRBV9
CASSRADLAGGPVDTQYF	TRBV4-3
CASSNTGLPVVFF	TRBV6-5
CASSQDRDRSSYNEQFF	TRBV3-1/TRBV3-2
CASSIRRGNEKLFF	TRBV19
CASSQDPAVRNTEAFF	TRBV4-3
CASSSQVAGGQETQYF	TRBV7-2
CASSLGNSRKFF	TRBV11-3
CASSANRGEAYTF	TRBV7-9
CASSYAGDSPLHF	TRBV5-6
CASRRGYSNQPQHF	TRBV6-5
CASSQAREQYF	TRBV14
CASSRQGADAKNIQYF	TRBV3-1/TRBV3-2
CAWRRGTGGPGANVLTF	TRBV30
CASSLVGGTGELFF	TRBV5-4
CASSFDRGLEAFF	TRBV27
CASSQEYGTYNEQFF	TRBV4-3
CASSLAGGIGSGANVLTF	TRBV7-2
CAISTGRAEQYF	TRBV10-3
CASSKTPGQINEKLFF	TRBV4-1
CASSITRALPYEQYF	TRBV19
CASSTQGPYEQYF	TRBV6-5
CASSEGIEGTQYF	TRBV2
CASSLVPGSTGELFF	TRBV28
CASSSWRTGTTYEQYF	TRBV28
CASSIPGTGRAGELFF	TRBV28
CASSLAGGAGIQYF	TRBV7-2
CASSSPGYEQYF	TRBV5-1
CASSLDPRGTQHF	TRBV11-2
CASRNRGALTEAFF	TRBV5-6
CASSQRYEQYF	TRBV6-6
CASSQAQGNTEAFF	TRBV3-1/TRBV3-2
CASRARGMKDTEAFF	TRBV19
CSASPPRGTIPNNYGYTF	TRBV20-1
CSASKGREKLFF	TRBV20-1
CASSQGGGNQPQHF	TRBV7-2
CSVAAGQGRDEQFF	TRBV29-1
CASSVLGRGDSNQPQHF	TRBV6-1
CASTIQRDGSSPLHF	TRBV6-5
CASSWDRSGEAFF	TRBV12-3/TRBV12-4
CASSTSQVQPQHF	TRBV28